What follows describes a single TCR beta chain. The antigen is not known. The sample is drawn from a study of T cells in localized non-small cell lung cancer. The CDR3 runs to 16 residues. Notes on the study in general: Higher adjacent-lung clonality was associated with shorter survival. Out of the top 100 tumor clones, a median around 57 were seen in adjacent lung. Without multi-region sequencing, intratumor heterogeneity could not be excluded. Compared with tumor, uninvolved adjacent lung displayed greater T cell clonality, ranking highest overall.

TCRdb's copy holds only in-frame clones and misses some; the assay was immunoSEQ multiplex PCR. In the table there are about 70,000 clones, about nine tenths of which are singletons. This TCR was recovered from a male donor older than 55 with stage III squamous cell lung carcinoma. Sample: peripheral blood, taken before any cancer treatment. This chain joins TRBV21-1 and TRBJ2-4; the DNA was not used to check the table's D call, TRBD2. TRBV21-1 has pseudogene status. This chain's CDR3 is CASSKAKRLAKNIQYF. In nucleotides, the CDR3 is TGTGCCAGCAGCAAAGCGAAGCGGCTCGCCAAAAACATTCAGTACTTC.